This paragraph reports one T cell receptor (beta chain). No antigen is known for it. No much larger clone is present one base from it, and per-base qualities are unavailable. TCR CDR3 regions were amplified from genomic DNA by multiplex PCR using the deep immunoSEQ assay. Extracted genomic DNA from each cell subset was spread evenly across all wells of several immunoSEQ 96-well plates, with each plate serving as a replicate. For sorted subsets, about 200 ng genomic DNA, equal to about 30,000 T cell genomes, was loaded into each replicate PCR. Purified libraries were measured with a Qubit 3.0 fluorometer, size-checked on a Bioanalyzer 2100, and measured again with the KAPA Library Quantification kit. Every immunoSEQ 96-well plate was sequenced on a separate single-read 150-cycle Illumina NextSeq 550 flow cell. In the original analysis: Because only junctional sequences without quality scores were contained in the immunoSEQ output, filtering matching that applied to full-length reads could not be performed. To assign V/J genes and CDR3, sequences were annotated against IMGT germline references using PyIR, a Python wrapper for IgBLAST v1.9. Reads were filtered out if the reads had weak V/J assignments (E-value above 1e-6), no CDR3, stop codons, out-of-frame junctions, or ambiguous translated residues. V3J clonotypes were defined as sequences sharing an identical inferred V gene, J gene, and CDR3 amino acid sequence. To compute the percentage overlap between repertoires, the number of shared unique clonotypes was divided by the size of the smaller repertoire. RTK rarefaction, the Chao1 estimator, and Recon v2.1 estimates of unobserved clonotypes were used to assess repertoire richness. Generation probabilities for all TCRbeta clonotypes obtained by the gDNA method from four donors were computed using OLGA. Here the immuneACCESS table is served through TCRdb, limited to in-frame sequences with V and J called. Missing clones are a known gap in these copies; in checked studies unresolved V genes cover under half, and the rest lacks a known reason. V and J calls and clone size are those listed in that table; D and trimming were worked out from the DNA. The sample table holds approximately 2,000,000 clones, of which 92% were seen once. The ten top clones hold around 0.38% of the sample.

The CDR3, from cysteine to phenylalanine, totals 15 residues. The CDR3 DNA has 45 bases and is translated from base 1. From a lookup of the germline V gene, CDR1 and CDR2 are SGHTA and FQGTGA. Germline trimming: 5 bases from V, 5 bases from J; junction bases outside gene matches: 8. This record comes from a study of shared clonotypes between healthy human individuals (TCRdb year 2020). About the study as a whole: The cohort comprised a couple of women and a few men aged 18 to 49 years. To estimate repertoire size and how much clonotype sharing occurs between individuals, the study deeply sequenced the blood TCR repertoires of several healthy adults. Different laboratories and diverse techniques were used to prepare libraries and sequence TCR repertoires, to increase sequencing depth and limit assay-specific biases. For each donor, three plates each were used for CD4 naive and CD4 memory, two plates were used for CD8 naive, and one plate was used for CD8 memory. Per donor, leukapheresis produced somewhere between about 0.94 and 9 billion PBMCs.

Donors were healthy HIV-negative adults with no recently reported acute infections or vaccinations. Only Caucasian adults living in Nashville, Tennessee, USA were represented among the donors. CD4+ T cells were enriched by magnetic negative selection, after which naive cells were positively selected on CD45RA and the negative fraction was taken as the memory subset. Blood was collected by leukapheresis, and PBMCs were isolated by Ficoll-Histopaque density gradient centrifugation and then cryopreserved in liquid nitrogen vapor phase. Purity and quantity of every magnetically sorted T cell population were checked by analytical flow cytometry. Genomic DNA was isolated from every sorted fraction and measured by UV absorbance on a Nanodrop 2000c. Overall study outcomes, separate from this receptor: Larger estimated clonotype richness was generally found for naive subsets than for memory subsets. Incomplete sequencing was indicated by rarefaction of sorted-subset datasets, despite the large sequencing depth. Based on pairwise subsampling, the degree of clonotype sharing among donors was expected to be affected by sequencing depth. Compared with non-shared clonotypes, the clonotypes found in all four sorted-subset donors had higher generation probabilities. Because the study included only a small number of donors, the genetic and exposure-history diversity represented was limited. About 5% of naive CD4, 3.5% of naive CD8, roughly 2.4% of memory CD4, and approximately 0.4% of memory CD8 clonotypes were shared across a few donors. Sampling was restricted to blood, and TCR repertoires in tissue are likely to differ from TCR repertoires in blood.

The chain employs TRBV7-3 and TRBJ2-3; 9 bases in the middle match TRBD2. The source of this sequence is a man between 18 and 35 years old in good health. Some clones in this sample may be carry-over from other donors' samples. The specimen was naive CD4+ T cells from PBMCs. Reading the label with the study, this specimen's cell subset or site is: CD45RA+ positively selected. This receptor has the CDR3 CASSRIAGAVDTQYF. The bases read TGTGCCAGCAGCCGCATAGCGGGAGCAGTAGATACGCAGTATTTT.